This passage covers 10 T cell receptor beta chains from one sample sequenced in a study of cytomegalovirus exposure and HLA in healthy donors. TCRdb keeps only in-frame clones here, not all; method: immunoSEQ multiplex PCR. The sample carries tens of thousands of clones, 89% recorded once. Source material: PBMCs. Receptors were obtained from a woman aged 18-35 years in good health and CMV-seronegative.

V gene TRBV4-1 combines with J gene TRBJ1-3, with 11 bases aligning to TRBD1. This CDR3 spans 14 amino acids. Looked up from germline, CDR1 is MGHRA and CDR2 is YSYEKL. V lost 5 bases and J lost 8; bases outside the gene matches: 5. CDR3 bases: TGCGCCAGCAGCTTGGGACAGGGGGGGTACACCATATATTTT. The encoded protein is CASSLGQGGYTIYF.

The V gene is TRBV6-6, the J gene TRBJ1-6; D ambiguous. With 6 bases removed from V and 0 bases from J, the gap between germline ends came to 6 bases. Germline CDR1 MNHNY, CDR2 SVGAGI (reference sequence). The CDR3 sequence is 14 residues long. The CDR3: CASSASSYNSPLHF. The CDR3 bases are TGTGCCAGCAGCGCCAGCTCCTATAATTCACCCCTCCACTTT.

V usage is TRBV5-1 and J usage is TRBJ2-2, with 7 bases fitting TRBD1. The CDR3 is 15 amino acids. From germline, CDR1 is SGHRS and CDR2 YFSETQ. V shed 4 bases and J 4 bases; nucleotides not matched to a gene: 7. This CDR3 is CASSRRQGGTGELFF. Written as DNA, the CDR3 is TGCGCCAGCAGCAGGAGACAGGGCGGCACCGGGGAGCTGTTTTTT.

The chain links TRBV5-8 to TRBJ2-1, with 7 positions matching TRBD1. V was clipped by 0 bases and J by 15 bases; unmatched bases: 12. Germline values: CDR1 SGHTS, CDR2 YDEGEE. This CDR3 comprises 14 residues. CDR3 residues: CASSLAGQAGGLFF. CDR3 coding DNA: TGTGCCAGCAGCTTGGCCGGACAGGCTGGTGGGCTGTTCTTC.

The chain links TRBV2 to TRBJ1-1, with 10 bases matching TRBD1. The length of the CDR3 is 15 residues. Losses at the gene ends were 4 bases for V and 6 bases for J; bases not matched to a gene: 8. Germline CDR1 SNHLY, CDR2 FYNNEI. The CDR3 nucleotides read TGTGCCAGCAGTGGGACAGGGGGACATAGCCCTGAAGCTTTCTTT. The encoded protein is CASSGTGGHSPEAFF. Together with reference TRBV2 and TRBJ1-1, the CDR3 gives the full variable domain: EPEVTQTPSHQVTQMGQEVILRCVPISNHLYFYWYRQILGQKVEFLVSFYNNEISEKSEIFDDQFSVERPDGSNFTLKIRSTKLEDSAMYFCASSGTGGHSPEAFFGQGTRLTVV.

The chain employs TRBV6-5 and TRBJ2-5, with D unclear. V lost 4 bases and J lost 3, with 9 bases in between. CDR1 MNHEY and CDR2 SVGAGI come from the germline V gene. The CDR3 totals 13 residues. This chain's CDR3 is CASSLRGEETQYF. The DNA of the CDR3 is TGTGCCAGCAGTTTACGCGGAGAAGAGACCCAGTACTTC.

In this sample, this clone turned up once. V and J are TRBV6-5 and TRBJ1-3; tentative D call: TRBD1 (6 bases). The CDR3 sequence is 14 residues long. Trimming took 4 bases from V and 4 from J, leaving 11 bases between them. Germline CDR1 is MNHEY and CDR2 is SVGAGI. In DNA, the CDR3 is TGTGCCAGCAGTTCATACAGGGACGGAAACACCATATATTTT. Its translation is CASSSYRDGNTIYF.

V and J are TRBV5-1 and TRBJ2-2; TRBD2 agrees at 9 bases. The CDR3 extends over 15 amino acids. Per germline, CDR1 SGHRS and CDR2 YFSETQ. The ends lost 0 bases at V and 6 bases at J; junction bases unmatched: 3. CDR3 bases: TGCGCCAGCAGCTTGGAAGGCGGGGGGGCCGGGGAGCTGTTTTTT. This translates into CASSLEGGGAGELFF.

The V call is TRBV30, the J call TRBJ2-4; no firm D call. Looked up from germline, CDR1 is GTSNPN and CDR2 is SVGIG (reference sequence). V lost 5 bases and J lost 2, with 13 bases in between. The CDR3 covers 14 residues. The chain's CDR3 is CAWQTGTTKNIQYF. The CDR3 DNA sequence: TGTGCCTGGCAGACCGGAACTACCAAAAACATTCAGTACTTC.

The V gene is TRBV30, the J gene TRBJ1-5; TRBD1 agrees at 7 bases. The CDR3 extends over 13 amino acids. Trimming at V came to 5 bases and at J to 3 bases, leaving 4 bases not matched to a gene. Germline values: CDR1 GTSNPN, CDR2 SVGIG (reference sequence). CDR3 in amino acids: CAWGGQHNQPQHF. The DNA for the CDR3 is TGTGCCTGGGGGGGACAGCACAATCAGCCCCAGCATTTT.